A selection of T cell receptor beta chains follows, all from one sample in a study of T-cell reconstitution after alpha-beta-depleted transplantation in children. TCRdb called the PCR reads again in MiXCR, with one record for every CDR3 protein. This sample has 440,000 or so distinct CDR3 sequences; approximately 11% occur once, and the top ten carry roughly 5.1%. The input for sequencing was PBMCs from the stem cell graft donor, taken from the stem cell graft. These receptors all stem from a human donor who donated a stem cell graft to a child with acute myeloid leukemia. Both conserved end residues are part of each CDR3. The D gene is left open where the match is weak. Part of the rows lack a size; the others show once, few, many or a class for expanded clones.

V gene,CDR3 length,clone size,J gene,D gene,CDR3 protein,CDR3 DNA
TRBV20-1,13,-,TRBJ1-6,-,CSAQGTYNSPLHF,TGCAGTGCTCAGGGGACCTATAATTCACCCCTCCACTTT
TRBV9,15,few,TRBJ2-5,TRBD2,CASSVSGSGAETQYF,TGTGCCAGCAGCGTCAGCGGGAGCGGGGCGGAGACCCAGTACTTC
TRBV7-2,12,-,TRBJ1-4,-,CASSFPPGKLFF,TGTGCCAGCAGCTTCCCTCCCGGGAAACTGTTTTTT
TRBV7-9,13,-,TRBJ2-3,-,CASSQGFADTQYF,TGTGCCAGCAGCCAAGGGTTCGCAGATACGCAGTATTTT
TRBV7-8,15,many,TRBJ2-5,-,CASSLMGGDQETQYF,TGTGCCAGCAGCTTAATGGGGGGAGACCAAGAGACCCAGTACTTC
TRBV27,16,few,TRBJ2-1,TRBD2,CASSPRLAGGDNEQFF,TGTGCCAGCAGTCCCCGACTAGCGGGAGGGGACAATGAGCAGTTCTTC
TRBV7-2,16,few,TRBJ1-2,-,CASSFISQGGNYGYTF,TGTGCCAGCAGCTTTATCTCACAGGGTGGTAACTATGGCTACACCTTC
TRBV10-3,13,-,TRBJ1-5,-,CAISRDSNQPQHF,TGTGCCATCAGTCGAGACAGCAATCAGCCCCAGCATTTT
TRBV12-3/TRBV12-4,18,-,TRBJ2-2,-,CASSRYRLGVPSSGELFF,TGTGCCAGCAGTCGCTATAGACTGGGGGTTCCTTCGTCCGGGGAGCTGTTTTTT
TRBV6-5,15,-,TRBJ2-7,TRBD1,CASSYDRGSRYEQYF,TGTGCCAGCAGTTACGACAGGGGAAGTAGGTACGAGCAGTACTTC
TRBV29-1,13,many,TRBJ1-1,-,CSATPSMNTEAFF,TGCAGCGCCACCCCTAGCATGAACACTGAAGCTTTCTTT
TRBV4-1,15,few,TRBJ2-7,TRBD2,CASSQDERGVVEQYF,TGCGCCAGCAGCCAAGATGAGCGGGGAGTGGTTGAGCAGTACTTC
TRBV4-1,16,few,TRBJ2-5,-,CASSQVPQRIQETQYF,TGCGCCAGCAGCCAAGTCCCCCAGCGAATCCAAGAGACCCAGTACTTC
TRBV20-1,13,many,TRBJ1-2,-,CSASGRGSYGYTF,TGCAGTGCTAGCGGACGGGGCAGCTATGGCTACACCTTC
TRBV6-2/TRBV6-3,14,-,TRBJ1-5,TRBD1,CASVGTDSNQPQHF,TGTGCCAGCGTCGGGACAGATAGCAATCAGCCCCAGCATTTT
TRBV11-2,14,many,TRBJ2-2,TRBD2,CAGRGVTTTGELFF,TGTGCCGGCCGGGGGGTCACAACCACCGGGGAGCTGTTTTTT
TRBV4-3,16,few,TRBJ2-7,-,CASSQDMDRDAYEQYF,TGCGCCAGCAGCCAAGATATGGACAGAGATGCCTACGAGCAGTACTTC
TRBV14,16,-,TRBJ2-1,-,CASSLSGPSGYNEQFF,TGTGCCAGCAGCCTATCGGGCCCCAGTGGCTACAATGAGCAGTTCTTC
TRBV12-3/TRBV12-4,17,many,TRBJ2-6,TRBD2,CASSLGGSFSGANVLTF,TGTGCCAGCAGCCTCGGGGGGTCCTTCTCTGGGGCCAACGTCCTGACTTTC
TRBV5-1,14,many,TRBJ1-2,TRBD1,CASSLEGAIYGYTF,TGCGCCAGCAGCTTGGAGGGGGCCATTTATGGCTACACCTTC
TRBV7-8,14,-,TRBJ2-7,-,CASSLEERSYEQYF,TGTGCCAGCAGCCTGGAGGAGCGGAGCTACGAGCAGTACTTC
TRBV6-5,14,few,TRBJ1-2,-,CASIPNDRNYGYTF,TGTGCCAGCATCCCAAATGACAGAAACTATGGCTACACCTTC
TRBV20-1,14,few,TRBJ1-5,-,CSAGRGAVGQPQHF,TGCAGTGCTGGGCGGGGGGCGGTTGGTCAGCCCCAGCATTTT
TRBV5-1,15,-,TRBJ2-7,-,CASSFLPGAAYEQYF,TGCGCCAGCAGCTTCCTCCCGGGGGCAGCCTACGAGCAGTACTTC
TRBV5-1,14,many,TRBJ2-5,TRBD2,CASSLTSGIETQYF,TGCGCCAGCAGCTTGACTAGCGGGATAGAGACCCAGTACTTC
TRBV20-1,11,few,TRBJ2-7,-,CSASPLYEQYF,TGCAGTGCTAGTCCCTTATACGAGCAGTACTTC
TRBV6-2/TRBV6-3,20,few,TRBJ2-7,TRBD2,CASRPPLGLAGPLSSYEQYF,TGTGCCAGCAGACCCCCCTTGGGACTAGCGGGTCCCCTGAGCTCCTACGAGCAGTACTTC
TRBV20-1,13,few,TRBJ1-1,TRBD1,CSAPTGFSTEAFF,TGCAGTGCCCCGACAGGGTTTAGCACTGAAGCTTTCTTT
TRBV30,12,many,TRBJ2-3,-,CAWGKGTDTQYF,TGTGCCTGGGGCAAAGGAACAGATACGCAGTATTTT
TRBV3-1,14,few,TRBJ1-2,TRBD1,CASTPSVTGGGYTF,TGTGCCAGCACCCCGTCGGTTACAGGGGGCGGCTACACCTTC
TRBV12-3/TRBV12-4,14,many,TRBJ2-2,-,CASSSQGFTGELFF,TGTGCCAGCAGTTCCCAGGGCTTCACCGGGGAGCTGTTTTTT
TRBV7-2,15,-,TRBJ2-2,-,CASSGGQTSTGELFF,TGTGCCAGCAGCGGAGGACAGACCTCCACCGGGGAGCTGTTTTTT
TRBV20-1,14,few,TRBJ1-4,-,CSAKPGTEGEKLFF,TGCAGTGCCAAGCCGGGAACCGAGGGTGAAAAACTGTTTTTT
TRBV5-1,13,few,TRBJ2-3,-,CASSTDRRDTQYF,TGCGCCAGCAGCACCGACAGACGAGATACGCAGTATTTT
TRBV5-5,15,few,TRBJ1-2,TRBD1,CASSLEGGRYYGYTF,TGTGCCAGCAGCTTGGAAGGGGGCCGGTACTATGGCTACACCTTC
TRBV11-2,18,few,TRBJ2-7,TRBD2,CASSHSRTSGSGSYEQYF,TGTGCCAGCAGCCACAGTAGGACTAGCGGGAGCGGAAGCTACGAGCAGTACTTC
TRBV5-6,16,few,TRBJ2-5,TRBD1,CASSREGQGFLETQYF,TGTGCCAGCAGCCGCGAGGGACAGGGGTTTTTAGAGACCCAGTACTTC
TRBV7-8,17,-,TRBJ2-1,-,CASSLFGTLSSYNEQFF,TGTGCCAGCAGCTTATTCGGGACGCTGAGCTCCTACAATGAGCAGTTCTTC
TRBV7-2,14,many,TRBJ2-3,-,CASSLAQGPDTQYF,TGTGCCAGCAGCTTAGCCCAGGGTCCAGATACGCAGTATTTT
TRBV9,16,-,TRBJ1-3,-,CASSAGTGSSGNTIYF,TGTGCCAGCAGCGCCGGGACGGGAAGCTCTGGAAACACCATATATTTT
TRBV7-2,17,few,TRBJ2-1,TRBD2,CASSLGPPAGQNNEQFF,TGTGCCAGCAGCTTAGGGCCCCCAGCGGGGCAAAACAATGAGCAGTTCTTC
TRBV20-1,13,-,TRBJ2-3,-,CSATAAASDTQYF,TGCAGTGCTACCGCAGCGGCCTCAGATACGCAGTATTTT
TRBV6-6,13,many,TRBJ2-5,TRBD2,CASRPAGAETQYF,TGTGCCAGCAGACCCGCGGGAGCGGAGACCCAGTACTTC
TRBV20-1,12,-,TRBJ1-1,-,CSAGGVRPEAFF,TGCAGTGCTGGCGGAGTAAGGCCTGAAGCTTTCTTT
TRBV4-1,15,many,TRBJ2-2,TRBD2,CASSQLAGGTGELFF,TGCGCCAGCAGCCAGCTAGCGGGAGGGACCGGGGAGCTGTTTTTT
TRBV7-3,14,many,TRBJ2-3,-,CASSALPGADTQYF,TGTGCCAGCAGCGCCCTGCCGGGGGCCGATACGCAGTATTTT
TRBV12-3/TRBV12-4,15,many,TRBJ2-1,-,CASRTLAGSYNEQFF,TGTGCCAGCAGGACACTGGCGGGCTCCTACAATGAGCAGTTCTTC
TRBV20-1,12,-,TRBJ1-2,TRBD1,CSAQTGSYGYTF,TGCAGTGCTCAGACAGGGTCCTATGGCTACACCTTC
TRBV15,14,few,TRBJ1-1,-,CATSRDFVSFEAFF,TGTGCCACCAGCAGAGATTTTGTGAGTTTTGAAGCTTTCTTT